This TCR beta chain comes out of a study of cytomegalovirus exposure and HLA in healthy donors. From germline, CDR1 is SGDLS and CDR2 YYNGEE. The CDR3 covers 15 residues. Trimming at V came to 4 bases and at J to 0 bases, leaving 4 bases not matched to a gene. The PCR employed 60 Vbeta primers together with 13 Jbeta primers. Here immunoSEQ multiplex PCR was the method, and the copy in TCRdb shows in-frame clones only, minus some. This repertoire includes 35,000 to 45,000 clones. The rearrangement links TRBV9 to TRBJ2-1; 7 nucleotides align to TRBD1. The origin of this receptor is a middle-aged man in good health and CMV-seropositive. Sequencing was performed on PBMCs. CDR3 in DNA: TGTGCCAGCAGCCCCAGGGGGTTCTCCTACAATGAGCAGTTCTTC. As protein: CASSPRGFSYNEQFF. Using reference TRBV9 and TRBJ2-1 for the parts outside the CDR3, the full variable domain is DSGVTQTPKHLITATGQRVTLRCSPRSGDLSVYWYQQSLDQGLQFLIQYYNGEERAKGNILERFSAQQFPDLHSELNLSSLELGDSALYFCASSPRGFSYNEQFFGPGTRLTVL.